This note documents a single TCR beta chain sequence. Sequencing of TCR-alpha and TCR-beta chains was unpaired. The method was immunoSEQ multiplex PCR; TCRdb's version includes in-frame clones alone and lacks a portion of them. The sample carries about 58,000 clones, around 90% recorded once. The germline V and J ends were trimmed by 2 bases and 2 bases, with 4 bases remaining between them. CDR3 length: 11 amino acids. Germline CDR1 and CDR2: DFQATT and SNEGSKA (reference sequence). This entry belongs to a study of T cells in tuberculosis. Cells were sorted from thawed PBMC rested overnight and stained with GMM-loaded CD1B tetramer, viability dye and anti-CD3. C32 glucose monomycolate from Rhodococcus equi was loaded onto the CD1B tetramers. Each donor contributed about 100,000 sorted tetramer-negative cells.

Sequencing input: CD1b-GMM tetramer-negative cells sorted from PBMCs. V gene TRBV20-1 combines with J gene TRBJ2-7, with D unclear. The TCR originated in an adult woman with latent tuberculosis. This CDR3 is CSARQAYEQYF. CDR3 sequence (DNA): TGCAGTGCTAGACAGGCCTACGAGCAGTACTTC.